The 7 T cell receptor beta chains below were found in one sample sequenced in a study of cytomegalovirus exposure and HLA in healthy donors (TCRdb year 2017). Library preparation employed the immunoSEQ multiplex PCR assay. For the multiplex PCR, a mixture combining 60 forward primers for TCR Vbeta segments and 13 reverse primers for TCR Jbeta segments was used. The table comes from immuneACCESS by way of TCRdb, which keeps in-frame sequences with V and J called. Part of the clones is missing from these tables; in studies checked, under half for an unresolved V gene and the rest for unknown reasons. This sample lists fewer than 80,000 clones; roughly 77% were detected once. The ten most abundant clones make up under 7% of the sample. Source material: PBMCs. The source of these receptors is a woman in her 30s in good health and CMV-seronegative.

The sample holds one count of this clone. CDR3 in amino acids: CATRRTGVVNGYTF. The DNA of the CDR3 is TGTGCCACCAGGAGGACAGGGGTGGTAAATGGCTACACCTTC. This rearrangement joins TRBV28 to TRBJ1-2; 9 bases agree with TRBD1. Germline assignment: CDR1 MDHEN and CDR2 SYDVKM. V trimming: 10 bases; J trimming: 6 bases; junction bases outside the gene matches: 12. This CDR3 comprises 14 residues.

V usage is TRBV19 and J usage is TRBJ2-7, with D perhaps TRBD2 (6 bases). Per germline, CDR1 LNHDA and CDR2 SQIVND (reference sequence). V lost 7 bases to trimming and J lost 6 bases, with 19 bases between them. This CDR3 has 14 residues. The CDR3 sequence is CASTPFGGTGEQYF. The CDR3 coding sequence is TGTGCCAGTACCCCATTTGGCGGGACCGGCGAGCAGTACTTC.

This sequence joins TRBV19 and TRBJ2-1, with 9 bases matching TRBD1. Per the germline V gene, CDR1 is LNHDA and CDR2 is SQIVND (reference sequence). This CDR3 has 14 amino acids. V was clipped by 4 bases and J by 5 bases; unmatched bases: 3. CDR3 region: CASSRTGVNNEQFF. CDR3 DNA sequence: TGTGCCAGTAGTAGGACAGGGGTAAACAATGAGCAGTTCTTC.

This clone was detected only once. The genes are TRBV4-1 and TRBJ1-1; unclear D gene. The V and J ends lost 7 bases and 2 bases respectively, with 8 bases between them. Looked up from germline, CDR1 is MGHRA and CDR2 is YSYEKL. The CDR3 extends over 12 amino acids. CDR3 DNA: TGCGCCAGCACCCGAGGAAACACTGAAGCTTTCTTT. Translated, it gives CASTRGNTEAFF.

Note on this clone: The germline gene is not matched at one end of the junction; a read error may be the cause. The V gene is TRBV7-9, the J gene TRBJ2-4; 8 bases align to TRBD1. This CDR3 spans 17 amino acids. CDR1 and CDR2 (germline): SEHNR, FQNEAQ (reference sequence). DNA of the CDR3: TGTTCCAGCAGCCTTAGGAGGGGACAGGTCAGCGGAAACATTCAGTACTTC. Translated: CSSSLRRGQVSGNIQYF.

This chain joins TRBV5-1 and TRBJ2-7; 7 bases match TRBD1. V gave up 0 bases and J gave up 3 bases; unmatched junction bases: 3. Germline-derived CDR1 and CDR2 are SGHRS and YFSETQ. The CDR3 has 14 residues. The DNA for the CDR3 is TGCGCCAGCAGCTTGGGGGACAGCAACTACGAGCAGTACGTC. It is translated as CASSLGDSNYEQYV.

The CDR3 is CASSAGVGNQPQHF. The CDR3 DNA reads as TGTGCCAGCAGTGCGGGGGTGGGCAATCAGCCCCAGCATTTT. This chain uses TRBV25-1 with TRBJ1-5; a possible D gene is TRBD1 (5 bases). The CDR3 is 14 amino acids. V lost 4 bases, J lost 2 bases, and 9 bases lay in between. Germline V gene sequence: CDR1 MGHDK, CDR2 SYGVNS.